This T cell receptor beta chain is drawn from a study of blood T cells in healthy people across ages. Next came a second PCR, run for roughly 6 to 11 cycles, which used a sample-barcoded 5' primer along with a J-beta primer mix. One entry per CDR3 protein, called by TCRdb with MiXCR from the 5' RACE reads. The repertoire holds around 2 million distinct CDR3 sequences, with about two fifths as singletons. General study points: Across the age range, TCR beta diversity per million T cells fell in a roughly linear way. Investigators treated diversity estimates from one million T cells as underestimates.

All donors came from Russia, were Caucasian and healthy, and spanned ages about 6 to 95. This clonotype came up a few times. Its specificity is not known. The CDR3 is 13 amino acids. The V gene's germline CDR1 is DFQATT and CDR2 SNEGSKA (reference sequence). The ends were cut back, 3 bases at V and 4 bases at J, with 10 bases in the middle. Sequencing was performed on blood. This sequence was found in a human donor in good health. J is TRBJ1-5 and V is TRBV20-1; possibly TRBD1 for D (5 bases). The CDR3 sequence is CSASQGSNQPQHF. CDR3 coding DNA: TGCAGTGCTAGTCAGGGTTCAAATCAGCCCCAGCATTTT.